The T cell receptor (beta chain) described here comes from a study of blood T cell repertoires in COVID-19. Across the whole study: Sources were T cells, B-cell-depleted T cells, or PBMCs; the material itself was cDNA or gDNA.

Libraries were prepared by immunoSEQ multiplex PCR; TCRdb keeps only in-frame clonotypes and omits some of them. The top ten hold more than 3.5% of the sample, which has around 40,000 clones, roughly 94% seen once. The CDR3 covers 16 residues. Germline CDR1 SGHDT, CDR2 YYEEEE. V lost 0 bases to trimming and J lost 5 bases, with 16 bases between them. The chain has TRBV5-6 and TRBJ2-3; D is perhaps TRBD1 (5 bases). The specimen was peripheral blood. This receptor was identified in a human donor with active COVID-19. The donor label of this sample is uncertain. The DNA for the CDR3 is TGTGCCAGCAGCTTGGCGCCCAGGGTTGGGGAAGATACGCAGTATTTT. Its protein is CASSLAPRVGEDTQYF.